This is a list of T cell receptor beta chains from one sample in a study of long-term antiretroviral therapy in people with HIV. Method: immunoSEQ multiplex PCR; TCRdb's copy keeps in-frame clones and lacks some. In the table there are roughly 40,000 clones, 86% of which are singletons. This specimen was unsorted PBMCs, taken 1.2 years after starting antiretroviral therapy. These receptors all stem from a woman between 50 and 59 years old with HIV. CDR3s include the opening cysteine and the closing phenylalanine or tryptophan. Each record gives: J gene, D gene, V gene, CDR3 DNA, CDR3 protein. D genes are given only for firm matches.

>TRBJ2-5|-|TRBV6-5
TGTGCCAGCAGTGCAGGGCGGGAGACCCAGTACTTC
CASSAGRETQYF
>TRBJ2-1|TRBD2|TRBV10-3
TGTGCCATCAGTGACCCCACTAGCGGGGGGTACAATGAGCAGTTCTTC
CAISDPTSGGYNEQFF
>TRBJ2-7|-|TRBV7-9
TGTGCCAGCAGCTTAATTATAACGCAGGGATCCTACGAGCAGTACTTC
CASSLIITQGSYEQYF
>TRBJ2-7|-|TRBV7-8
TGTGCCAGCAGCTTAGCCCAGCGGCATAGCTCCTACGAGCAGTACTTC
CASSLAQRHSSYEQYF
>TRBJ1-2|TRBD1|TRBV7-2
TGTGCCAGCAGCGGATCCGGGACAGTTAACTATGGCTACACCTTC
CASSGSGTVNYGYTF
>TRBJ2-7|TRBD1|TRBV2
TGTGCCAGCAAGGGGACAGGCACTACCTACGAGCAGTACTTC
CASKGTGTTYEQYF
>TRBJ2-1|-|TRBV7-9
TGTGCCAGCAGCTCTAGGGGGGTCCCGCGAGGGGTATACAATGAGCAGTTCTTC
CASSSRGVPRGVYNEQFF
>TRBJ1-1|-|TRBV9
TGTGCCAGCAGCGTAGGGGGGATGAACACTGAAGCTTTCTTT
CASSVGGMNTEAFF
>TRBJ1-1|-|TRBV6-5
TGTGCCGCGCAAACACCGAACACTGAAGCTTTCTTT
CAAQTPNTEAFF
>TRBJ1-1|-|TRBV5-4
TGTGCCAGCAGCTTGGGGCAGGCCAAGAACACTGAAGCTTTCTTT
CASSLGQAKNTEAFF